The T cell receptor (beta chain) described here comes from a study of technical replicates of blood from several donors. Only in-frame clones appear in the TCRdb table, and some are missing; sequencing was by immunoSEQ multiplex PCR. The profile shows under 65,000 clones, 95% to 96% of them singletons. This CDR3 contains 16 residues. Germline-derived CDR1 and CDR2 are SGHRS and YFSETQ. V gave up 0 bases and J gave up 3 bases; unmatched junction bases: 3. V is TRBV5-1 and J is TRBJ2-3; the match to TRBD2 covers 11 bases. The material sequenced was T cells isolated from PBMCs. The receptor's source is a human donor in good health. The CDR3 coding sequence is TGCGCCAGCAGCTTGGTAGTAGCGGGAGGGACAGATACGCAGTATTTT. Translated: CASSLVVAGGTDTQYF.